The 28 T cell receptor beta chains in this list originate from one sample, sequenced in a study of blood T cell repertoires in COVID-19. Data came from immunoSEQ multiplex PCR; TCRdb stores just in-frame clones and leaves some out. The table lists about 260,000 clones, about 90% of them singletons, with roughly a tenth in the top ten. Sequenced material: peripheral blood. These receptors originate from a woman in her 70s with COVID-19, enrolled during active disease.

This chain connects TRBV19 to TRBJ2-7, with 11 bases that match TRBD2. The CDR3 contains 15 residues. Germline CDR1 LNHDA, CDR2 SQIVND (reference sequence). With 5 bases clipped from V and 3 bases from J, the junction kept 6 bases outside the gene matches. CDR3 residues: CASSQLAGVSYEQYF. As DNA, the CDR3 is TGTGCCAGTAGTCAACTAGCGGGAGTTAGCTACGAGCAGTACTTC. Complete variable domain (other parts from reference TRBV19 and TRBJ2-7): DGGITQSPKYLFRKEGQNVTLSCEQNLNHDAMYWYRQDPGQGLRLIYYSQIVNDFQKGDIAEGYSVSREKKESFPLTVTSAQKNPTAFYLCASSQLAGVSYEQYFGPGTRLTVT.

This clone was seen ten or more times. Additional DNA sequences in this sample encode the identical CDR3. The chain carries TRBV11-3 and TRBJ2-1, with 9 bases matching TRBD2. CDR3 length: 15 amino acids. After removal of 3 bases from V and 4 bases from J, the junction contained 4 bases not matched to a gene. Germline V gene sequence: CDR1 SGHNT, CDR2 YENEEA. The CDR3 reads CASSLRLAEYNEQFF. The CDR3 DNA reads TGTGCCAGCAGCTTGCGACTAGCGGAATACAATGAGCAGTTCTTC.

This chain joins TRBV24-1 and TRBJ2-2; D is uncertain. Germline V gene data show CDR1 as KGHDR and CDR2 as SFDVKD. V gave up 1 base and J gave up 3 bases, with 5 bases separating them. This CDR3 is built from 14 residues. As DNA, the CDR3 is TGTGCCACCAGTGATTTATCTGACACCGGGGAGCTGTTTTTT. Translating gives CATSDLSDTGELFF.

The genes are TRBV28 and TRBJ1-2; unclear D gene. Germline-derived CDR1 and CDR2 are MDHEN and SYDVKM. The CDR3 totals 12 residues. V was cut by 3 bases and J by 2 bases, with 4 bases left in between. CDR3 in amino acids: CASSFLNYGYTF. The CDR3 DNA reads as TGTGCCAGCAGTTTTCTCAACTATGGCTACACCTTC.

The chain couples TRBV9 to TRBJ2-7; D remains unclear. Germline V gene lookup returns CDR1 SGDLS and CDR2 YYNGEE. CDR3 length equals 15 residues. V was trimmed by 0 bases and J by 0 bases, leaving 10 bases between them. As DNA, the CDR3 is TGTGCCAGCAGCGTAGACGGGTGGAGCTCCTACGAGCAGTACTTC. Translating it yields CASSVDGWSSYEQYF. Based on the CDR3 plus reference TRBV9 and TRBJ2-7, the full variable domain is DSGVTQTPKHLITATGQRVTLRCSPRSGDLSVYWYQQSLDQGLQFLIQYYNGEERAKGNILERFSAQQFPDLHSELNLSSLELGDSALYFCASSVDGWSSYEQYFGPGTRLTVT.

V usage is TRBV6-2 or TRBV6-3 and J usage is TRBJ2-1, with D maybe TRBD2 (7 bases). Trimming removed 1 base at V and 8 bases at J, with 12 bases between. The CDR3 is 14 residues long. Germline V CDR1 and CDR2: MNHEY, SVGEGT. The CDR3 sequence is CASSYFGGGDEQFF. Written as DNA, the CDR3 is TGTGCCAGCAGTTACTTTGGGGGGGGCGATGAGCAGTTCTTC.

This clone was recorded a few times. This sequence joins TRBV30 and TRBJ1-5, with 7 nucleotides matching TRBD1. The length of the CDR3 is 14 residues. The V and J ends lost 2 bases and 6 bases, in that order; junction bases with no gene match: 7. Germline V gene data show CDR1 as GTSNPN and CDR2 as SVGIG (reference sequence). The DNA of the CDR3 is TGTGCCTGGAGTCCTAAACAGGGGATTCAGCCCCAGCATTTT. This translates into CAWSPKQGIQPQHF.

This chain connects TRBV28 to TRBJ1-5, with 7 positions matching TRBD1. The CDR3 sequence is 15 residues long. Germline V gene lookup returns CDR1 MDHEN and CDR2 SYDVKM. V was pared by 6 bases and J by 9 bases, with 14 bases of the junction left unmatched. The CDR3 bases are TGTGCCAGCAGCCCTTCTCGACAGGGAATTAGGCCCCAGCATTTT. It translates to CASSPSRQGIRPQHF.

The CDR3 loop is CASSEAQAGEETQYF. The CDR3 region has the DNA TGTGCCAGCAGTGAAGCGCAGGCGGGGGAAGAGACCCAGTACTTC. V is TRBV2 and J is TRBJ2-5; 7 positions agree with TRBD2. The length of the CDR3 is 15 residues. Germline assignment: CDR1 SNHLY and CDR2 FYNNEI. The V gene end was trimmed by 0 bases and the J gene end by 3 bases; junction bases not matched to a gene: 4.

To note about this clone: The junction departs from germline at one end; a sequencing error may be responsible. The chain uses TRBV2 and TRBJ1-5; 9 nucleotides match TRBD1. CDR1 is SNHLY and CDR2 is FYNNEI in the germline V gene. There are 16 residues in the CDR3. This CDR3 reads CASSEEGTGGNQPQHF. In DNA form, the CDR3 reads TGTGCCAGCAGTGAAGAGGGTACAGGGGGCAACCAGCCCCAGCATTTT.

The chain employs TRBV5-1 and TRBJ2-7, with a tentative D call TRBD2 (6 bases). With 4 bases removed from V and 4 bases from J, the gap between germline ends came to 12 bases. Germline V gives CDR1 SGHRS, CDR2 YFSETQ. This CDR3 has 13 residues. DNA of the CDR3: TGCGCCAGCAGCGTAAATGCGGGATACGAGCAGTACTTC. Translated: CASSVNAGYEQYF.

J is TRBJ2-3 and V is TRBV5-1; 9 bases are a match to TRBD1. The V gene's germline CDR1 is SGHRS and CDR2 YFSETQ. Unmatched junction bases numbered 6, after V lost 4 bases and J lost 3 bases. This CDR3 has 15 amino acids. CDR3: CASSQRDRGTDTQYF. The CDR3 nucleotides are TGCGCCAGCAGCCAACGAGACAGGGGGACAGATACGCAGTATTTT.

This chain uses TRBV27 with TRBJ2-7, with TRBD1 matching over 8 bases. V lost 2 bases to trimming and J lost 4 bases; unmatched junction nucleotides: 1. Germline V lookup: CDR1 MNHEY, CDR2 SMNVEV (reference sequence). This CDR3 comprises 13 residues. This CDR3 reads CASSLTGGYEQYF. Written as DNA, the CDR3 is TGTGCCAGCAGTTTAACAGGGGGGTACGAGCAGTACTTC.

V is TRBV18 and J is TRBJ2-2; 7 positions agree with TRBD1. With 4 bases clipped from V and 7 bases from J, the junction kept 9 bases outside the gene matches. This CDR3 is built from 15 residues. Germline values: CDR1 KGHSH, CDR2 LQKENI. This CDR3 is CASSQDRANDGELFF. In DNA, the CDR3 is TGTGCCAGCTCACAAGACAGGGCAAATGACGGGGAGCTGTTTTTT.

The rearrangement links TRBV9 to TRBJ2-7, with D unclear. This CDR3 comprises 12 residues. The germline V gene has CDR1 SGDLS and CDR2 YYNGEE. V gave up 4 bases and J gave up 7 bases, with 12 bases separating them. The CDR3 DNA reads TGTGCCAGCAGCCCTGAGGTGGGTGAGCAGTACTTC. It specifies CASSPEVGEQYF.

The V gene is TRBV25-1, the J gene TRBJ2-7, with D possibly being TRBD1 (6 bases). Germline-derived CDR1 and CDR2 are MGHDK and SYGVNS. This CDR3 region has 15 residues. V lost 5 bases and J lost 5, with 19 bases in between. The CDR3 spells CASSKVGQGYNEQYF. The CDR3 nucleotides read TGTGCCAGCAGTAAAGTGGGGCAGGGGTACAACGAGCAGTACTTC.

This sequence joins TRBV10-3 and TRBJ2-7, with 9 bases identical to TRBD1. The V and J ends lost 8 bases and 5 bases, in that order; junction bases with no gene match: 7. The germline gives CDR1 ENHRY, CDR2 SYGVKD. This CDR3 comprises 13 residues. This chain's CDR3 is CAIDGTGQHEQYF. The CDR3, as DNA: TGTGCCATCGACGGGACAGGGCAACACGAGCAGTACTTC.

The rearrangement links TRBV27 to TRBJ1-2, with D possibly being TRBD1 (5 bases). Trimming cost V 3 bases and J 8 bases, with 16 bases left between them. Germline V gene data show CDR1 as MNHEY and CDR2 as SMNVEV (reference sequence). This CDR3 contains 14 residues. CDR3 bases: TGTGCCAGCAGTTTTCGGGGGACCTTTGGAGGCTACACCTTC. Translated: CASSFRGTFGGYTF.

The rearrangement links TRBV18 to TRBJ2-5; the D is unclear. Deletions cut 3 bases from V and 2 bases from J, with 7 bases between. The CDR3 has 13 amino acids. Germline-derived CDR1 and CDR2 are KGHSH and LQKENI. Written as DNA, the CDR3 is TGTGCCAGCTCACCGAAGGAGCAAGAGACCCAGTACTTC. This codes for CASSPKEQETQYF.

The rearrangement links TRBV28 to TRBJ2-4; 12 positions agree with TRBD2. Germline V gene data show CDR1 as MDHEN and CDR2 as SYDVKM. The CDR3 contains 20 residues. Here the CDR3 reads CAHARGSLRLAGVGKNIQYF. CDR3 DNA sequence: TGTGCACACGCCCGGGGGTCCCTACGACTAGCGGGAGTAGGCAAAAACATTCAGTACTTC.

This chain uses TRBV11-3 with TRBJ2-7, with 9 bases matching TRBD2. The CDR3 contains 15 residues. Losses at the gene ends were 4 bases for V and 7 bases for J; bases not matched to a gene: 11. The V gene's germline CDR1 is SGHNT and CDR2 YENEEA. DNA for the CDR3: TGTGCCAGCAGCTCCCGCCTACTCGCGGGAGGGGAGCAGTACTTC. It yields the protein CASSSRLLAGGEQYF. Filled out from reference TRBV11-3 and TRBJ2-7, the complete variable domain reads EAGVVQSPRYKIIEKKQPVAFWCNPISGHNTLYWYLQNLGQGPELLIRYENEEAVDDSQLPKDRFSAERLKGVDSTLKIQPAELGDSAVYLCASSSRLLAGGEQYFGPGTRLTVT.

The rearrangement links TRBV5-1 to TRBJ2-1; TRBD1 agrees at 7 bases. V trimming: 1 base; J trimming: 5 bases; junction bases outside the gene matches: 3. Germline CDR1 SGHRS, CDR2 YFSETQ. The CDR3 covers 14 residues. The CDR3 DNA follows: TGCGCCAGCAGCTTGCTTGGGACAGACAATGAGCAGTTCTTC. Amino acids: CASSLLGTDNEQFF. The entire variable domain, with the rest obtained from reference TRBV5-1 and TRBJ2-1, is as follows: KAGVTQTPRYLIKTRGQQVTLSCSPISGHRSVSWYQQTPGQGLQFLFEYFSETQRNKGNFPGRFSGRQFSNSRSEMNVSTLELGDSALYLCASSLLGTDNEQFFGPGTRLTVL.

This rearrangement joins TRBV5-1 to TRBJ2-3, with TRBD2 as a possible D gene (6 bases). Trimming removed 3 bases at V and 4 bases at J, with 12 bases between. Germline lookup yields CDR1 SGHRS and CDR2 YFSETQ. The length of the CDR3 is 14 residues. The CDR3 DNA follows: TGCGCCAGCAGCTCGATCCCGGGGGCAGATACGCAGTATTTT. Residues: CASSSIPGADTQYF.

The V and J genes are TRBV19 and TRBJ2-1, with D possibly matching TRBD2 (6 bases). With 6 bases removed from V and 8 bases from J, the gap between germline ends came to 11 bases. The CDR3 length is 12 residues. From germline, CDR1 is LNHDA and CDR2 SQIVND (reference sequence). The CDR3 here is CASSPAGDEQFF. The CDR3 region has the DNA TGTGCCAGTAGCCCAGCGGGTGATGAGCAGTTCTTC. The full variable domain, with the rest looked up from reference TRBV19 and TRBJ2-1, is DGGITQSPKYLFRKEGQNVTLSCEQNLNHDAMYWYRQDPGQGLRLIYYSQIVNDFQKGDIAEGYSVSREKKESFPLTVTSAQKNPTAFYLCASSPAGDEQFFGPGTRLTVL.

The chain combines TRBV19 with TRBJ1-5, with TRBD1 matching 9 bases. The junction had 3 bases not matched to a gene; V was cut back by 7 bases and J by 5 bases. This CDR3 spans 13 amino acids. From germline, CDR1 is LNHDA and CDR2 SQIVND (reference sequence). The CDR3, as DNA: TGTGCCAGTAACAGGGGGCGCGATCAGCCCCAGCATTTT. Amino acid sequence: CASNRGRDQPQHF.

This clone was seen a single time. The rearrangement joins TRBV19 to TRBJ2-3, with TRBD2 identical over 9 bases. The junction had 5 bases not matched to a gene; V was cut back by 6 bases and J by 1 base. The CDR3 is made up of 15 amino acids. Germline lookup yields CDR1 LNHDA and CDR2 SQIVND (reference sequence). The CDR3 DNA reads TGTGCCAGTAGGGATGCGGGAGGGGGCACAGATACGCAGTATTTT. Translated: CASRDAGGGTDTQYF.

This chain connects TRBV30 to TRBJ1-2; 11 bases map to TRBD1. The V gene's germline CDR1 is GTSNPN and CDR2 SVGIG (reference sequence). V trimming: 4 bases; J trimming: 5 bases; junction bases outside the gene matches: 3. CDR3 length: 13 residues. The CDR3: CAWTGTGGYGYTF. The CDR3 nucleotides are TGTGCCTGGACAGGGACAGGGGGATATGGCTACACCTTC.

This clone came up a few times. The chain is built from TRBV28 and TRBJ1-4, with 9 nucleotides matching TRBD1. The ends lost 2 bases at V and 8 bases at J; junction bases unmatched: 6. The CDR3 runs to 15 residues. Germline lookup yields CDR1 MDHEN and CDR2 SYDVKM. The CDR3 spells CASSLEGQGREKLFF. In DNA form, the CDR3 reads TGTGCCAGCAGTTTAGAGGGACAGGGTCGAGAAAAACTGTTTTTT.